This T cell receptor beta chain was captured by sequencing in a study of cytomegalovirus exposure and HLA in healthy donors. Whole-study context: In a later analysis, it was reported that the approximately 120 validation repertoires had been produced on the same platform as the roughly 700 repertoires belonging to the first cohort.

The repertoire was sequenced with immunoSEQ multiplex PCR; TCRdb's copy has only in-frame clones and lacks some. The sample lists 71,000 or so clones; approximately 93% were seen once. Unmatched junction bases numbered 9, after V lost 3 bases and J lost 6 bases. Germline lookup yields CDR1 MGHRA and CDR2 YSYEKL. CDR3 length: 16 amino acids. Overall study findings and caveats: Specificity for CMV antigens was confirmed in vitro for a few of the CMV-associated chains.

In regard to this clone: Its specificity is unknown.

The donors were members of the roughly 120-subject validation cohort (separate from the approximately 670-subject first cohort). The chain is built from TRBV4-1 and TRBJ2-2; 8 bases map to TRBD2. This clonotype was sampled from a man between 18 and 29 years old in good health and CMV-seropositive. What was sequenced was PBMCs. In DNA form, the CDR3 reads TGCGCCAGCAGCCACCCCCCGGGCGGGGGGCCCGGGGAGCTGTTTTTT. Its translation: CASSHPPGGGPGELFF.